This TCR beta chain was sequenced in a study of blood T cell repertoires in COVID-19 (TCRdb year 2020). With regard to the full study: ImmuneRACE Cohort 3 recovered participants were defined by two consecutive negative NP/OP PCR tests, healthcare professional clearance, or symptom resolution. The collaborator samples originated in the United States, Italy and Spain and spanned the acute and convalescent phases of COVID-19. The material from the prospective study consisted of cDNA or gDNA derived from T cells, B-cell-depleted T cells, or PBMCs. Deeply sampled blood TCRbeta repertoires from subjects exposed to, actively infected with, or recovered from COVID-19 were included in the dataset. A freely available public database, intended as a resource for researchers studying the immune response to SARS-CoV-2, is where the repertoires were released. Samples were obtained from the ongoing ImmuneRACE study (first 160 participants) and from about 1,300 subjects provided by 6 global collaborators. The sample metadata nearly always contained a de-identified subject ID, COVID-19 status, age in years and sex. Where HLA class I and class II types were available, the types were taken from metadata supplied by the sample provider, not from assay-based typing.

What the research found in general, with its limitations: The amount of clinical and demographic metadata varied by source and participant and was provided uncurated.

The CDR3 contains 15 residues, cysteine and phenylalanine counted. Only CDR3 DNA remains: 45 bases, in frame from the first base. Concerning this clone itself: Its target antigen remains unknown. Per-base quality was not reported, and no clone a single base away is much larger than it.

The immunoSEQ Assay, a bias-controlled multiplex PCR, was used to amplify TCRbeta CDR3 regions from genomic DNA. The source study handled its data this way. The number of nucleated cells in each sample was estimated from the amplification of reference gene primers within the assay. To quantify the absolute abundance of each unique TCRbeta CDR3 rearrangement, sequence reads were collapsed and filtered. For each sample, productive Simpson clonality was calculated by taking the square root of Simpson's diversity index across productive rearrangements. TCRdb holds this immuneACCESS table with in-frame rearrangements only. Some clones are missing; in checked studies, unresolved V genes explain under half, and the rest has no known cause. Clonal size and the V and J genes are those of that table, whereas D and trimming came from the DNA. The table for this sample lists hundreds of thousands of clones; around 87% of them were counted only once. Roughly 2% of the sample is taken by the ten largest.

Enrolling through a virtual design, the prospective study's participants ranged in age from roughly 18 to 89 years and lived across roughly 23 United States geographic areas. In the prospective study, cohorts were assigned on the basis of participant-reported clinical history obtained from a screening survey and a study questionnaire. In the prospective study, mobile phlebotomists collected whole blood, serum and a nasopharyngeal or oropharyngeal swab from each participant. Prospective study participants could optionally give additional blood draws and questionnaires over an approximately 2-month period. Before DNA extraction, blood samples from the prospective study were shipped at room temperature or frozen.

Sequences were obtained from PBMCs or T cells enriched from blood (not recorded which). This TCR derives from a man aged 35 to 55 in a cohort exposed to, infected with or recovered from COVID-19 (not recorded which). The V and J genes are TRBV21-1 and TRBJ1-4. TRBV21-1 is labeled a pseudogene. The nucleotide sequence reads TGTGCCAGCAGCACCCGCTTTCTCGGGGATGAAAAACTGTTTTTT. Its protein is CASSTRFLGDEKLFF.